One and the same sample provided the 27 T cell receptor beta chains below, sequenced in a study of blood T cells in healthy people across ages. Primers used in a second PCR of about 6 to 11 cycles were a sample-barcoded 5' primer and a J-beta primer mix. TCRdb passed the 5' RACE reads through MiXCR, listing each CDR3 protein once. The data hold 1,500,000 or so distinct CDR3 sequences, with approximately 42% observed a single time. The sample was blood. These receptors came from a young woman in good health.

The chain has TRBV7-2 and TRBJ2-3; 7 bases are a match to TRBD2. With V trimmed by 0 bases and J by 0 bases, 6 bases remained unmatched. Germline CDR1 and CDR2: SGHTA and FQGNSA. CDR3 size: 17 residues. The CDR3 here is CASSLARLADSTDTQYF. The CDR3, as DNA: TGTGCCAGCAGCTTAGCGCGCCTAGCGGATAGCACAGATACGCAGTATTTT.

V gene TRBV4-1 combines with J gene TRBJ2-7; TRBD2 aligns across 9 bases. Trimming at V came to 2 bases and at J to 3 bases, leaving 8 bases not matched to a gene. The length of the CDR3 is 16 residues. Germline CDR1 and CDR2: MGHRA and YSYEKL. The CDR3 bases are TGCGCCAGCAGCCAATTTCGACTAGCGGCCTTCTACGAGCAGTACTTC. Translating gives CASSQFRLAAFYEQYF.

The genes are TRBV4-3 and TRBJ2-1; D is uncertain. V lost 5 bases, J lost 2 bases, and 16 bases lay in between. The CDR3 is 16 amino acids. The germline V gene encodes CDR1 LGHNA and CDR2 YSLEER. This CDR3 is CASSGSPPRTYNEQFF. Written as DNA, the CDR3 is TGCGCCAGCAGCGGTAGCCCACCTCGCACCTACAATGAGCAGTTCTTC.

The chain couples TRBV30 to TRBJ2-5; no firm D call. Germline CDR1 reads GTSNPN; CDR2 reads SVGIG (reference sequence). This CDR3 is built from 13 residues. V lost 0 bases, J lost 11 bases, and 16 bases lay in between. This CDR3 is CAWSVRRADEQYF. Here the CDR3 DNA reads TGTGCCTGGAGTGTACGAAGGGCGGATGAGCAGTACTTC.

This clonotype was seen a few times. The chain is built from TRBV7-9 and TRBJ2-5, with D perhaps matching TRBD2 (5 bases). Germline V gives CDR1 SEHNR, CDR2 FQNEAQ (reference sequence). V lost 1 base and J lost 1, with 13 bases in between. The CDR3 has 16 residues. CDR3 region: CASSLGVTSPQETQYF. CDR3 DNA: TGTGCCAGCAGCTTAGGCGTAACTAGTCCCCAAGAGACCCAGTACTTC.

The count of this clonotype is one. The junction departs from germline at one end; a sequencing error may be responsible. The chain's CDR3 is CVSSPSGRVSYNEQFF. In DNA form, the CDR3 reads TGTGTCAGCAGCCCTAGCGGGAGAGTTTCCTACAATGAGCAGTTCTTC. V gene TRBV27 combines with J gene TRBJ2-1; TRBD2 agrees at 10 bases. Germline V gene data show CDR1 as MNHEY and CDR2 as SMNVEV (reference sequence). The CDR3 has 16 residues.

Turning to this clonotype: One base away lies a much larger clone, so this may be a sequencing read error. The V call is TRBV7-2, the J call TRBJ2-7; D uncertain. This CDR3 is 14 amino acids long. Germline V lookup: CDR1 SGHTA, CDR2 FQGNSA. CDR3 DNA sequence: TGTGCCAGCAGCGTCGGCAGGACCACCTACGAGCTGTACTTC. This codes for CASSVGRTTYELYF. The full variable domain, with the rest looked up from reference TRBV7-2 and TRBJ2-7, is GAGVSQSPSNKVTEKGKDVELRCDPISGHTALYWYRQSLGQGLEFLIYFQGNSAPDKSGLPSDRFSAERTGGSVSTLTIQRTQQEDSAVYLCASSVGRTTYELYFGPGTRLTVT.

The V and J genes are TRBV5-1 and TRBJ2-5; 9 bases align to TRBD2. This CDR3 region has 16 residues. V dropped 1 base and J dropped 2; count of bases not matched to a gene: 6. Per germline, CDR1 SGHRS and CDR2 YFSETQ. The CDR3 is CASSLMSLAGQETQYF. The DNA of the CDR3 is TGCGCCAGCAGCTTGATGTCGCTAGCGGGGCAAGAGACCCAGTACTTC.

The V gene is TRBV7-2, the J gene TRBJ2-7; D unresolved. This CDR3 comprises 13 residues. Trimming left V 5 bases short and J 4 bases short, with 12 bases between. Per the germline V gene, CDR1 is SGHTA and CDR2 is FQGNSA. CDR3 bases: TGTGCCAGCAGCAACCCAAGATTTTACGAGCAGTACTTC. The encoded protein is CASSNPRFYEQYF. Together with reference TRBV7-2 and TRBJ2-7, the CDR3 gives the full variable domain: GAGVSQSPSNKVTEKGKDVELRCDPISGHTALYWYRQSLGQGLEFLIYFQGNSAPDKSGLPSDRFSAERTGGSVSTLTIQRTQQEDSAVYLCASSNPRFYEQYFGPGTRLTVT.

A few counts support this clonotype. The rearrangement uses TRBV20-1 and TRBJ2-7, with TRBD1 matching over 7 bases. In germline, CDR1 is DFQATT, CDR2 SNEGSKA (reference sequence). The CDR3 spans 13 residues. Trimming cost V 6 bases and J 0 bases; bases outside gene matches: 5. CDR3 sequence (DNA): TGCAGTGCGTACAGGGGAAACTCCTACGAGCAGTACTTC. Translation: CSAYRGNSYEQYF.

This clonotype was observed a few times. This chain links TRBV20-1 with TRBJ2-1; 8 nucleotides align to TRBD2. Germline assignment: CDR1 DFQATT and CDR2 SNEGSKA (reference sequence). The ends lost 4 bases at V and 4 bases at J; junction bases unmatched: 6. This CDR3 has 14 amino acids. The CDR3 loop is CSAIKRGSYNEQFF. CDR3 sequence (DNA): TGCAGTGCTATAAAGCGGGGGAGTTACAATGAGCAGTTCTTC.

The V and J genes are TRBV4-3 and TRBJ2-5, with D possibly being TRBD2 (6 bases). The CDR3 length is 15 residues. Germline CDR1 and CDR2: LGHNA and YSLEER. Trimming removed 4 bases from V and 11 bases from J, with 23 bases in between. In DNA, the CDR3 is TGCGCCAGCAGCCCCCGGTCTAGCGCCACCTACGGGCAGTACTTC. It specifies CASSPRSSATYGQYF.

The J gene is TRBJ2-3, the V gene TRBV4-3; D not certain. V lost 1 base and J 5 bases, leaving 22 bases between the germline ends. CDR3 size: 18 residues. Germline loops: CDR1 LGHNA, CDR2 YSLEER. The CDR3 DNA is TGCGCCAGCAGCCAAGGGCCCCGGTACGGCGACGTAGAAGATACGCAGTATTTT. Amino acids: CASSQGPRYGDVEDTQYF.

This clonotype appeared a few times. The V and J genes are TRBV20-1 and TRBJ2-3, with TRBD2 matching 10 bases. This CDR3 is 13 amino acids long. The germline gives CDR1 DFQATT, CDR2 SNEGSKA (reference sequence). CDR3 nucleotide sequence: TGCAGCGTCGGTAGCGGGAGGACGGATACGCAGTATTTT. This sequence encodes CSVGSGRTDTQYF.

The gene calls are TRBV6-1 and TRBJ1-1; weak D call: TRBD1 (6 bases). The CDR3 totals 14 residues. V was clipped by 6 bases and J by 3 bases, with 14 bases between them. Per germline, CDR1 MNHNS and CDR2 SASEGT. The CDR3 nucleotides are TGTGCCAGCAGGGACTCCTGGGGGCACACTGAAGCTTTCTTT. The encoded protein is CASRDSWGHTEAFF.

The chain has TRBV5-6 and TRBJ2-7; TRBD1 agrees at 7 bases. Judging by the DNA end, TRBJ2-5 fits better; the J call may be wrong. The length of the CDR3 is 13 residues. CDR1 is SGHDT and CDR2 is YYEEEE in the germline V gene. The CDR3 loop is CASNDRAQETQYF. The CDR3 DNA sequence: TGTGCCAGCAACGACAGGGCCCAAGAGACCCAGTACTTC.

The V gene is TRBV4-1, the J gene TRBJ2-7; D may match TRBD1 or TRBD2 (5 bases each). Germline loops: CDR1 MGHRA, CDR2 YSYEKL. CDR3 size: 18 residues. V lost 1 base and J 0 bases, leaving 19 bases between the germline ends. The chain's CDR3 is CASSQVRGGASSSYEQYF. The CDR3 nucleotides are TGCGCCAGCAGCCAAGTGAGGGGCGGCGCCTCAAGCTCCTACGAGCAGTACTTC.

This clonotype was picked up a small number of times. The chain couples TRBV6-1 to TRBJ2-1; TRBD2 is a possible D gene (5 bases). Germline V CDR1 and CDR2: MNHNS, SASEGT. This CDR3 comprises 15 residues. V shed 6 bases and J shed 3 bases, with 15 bases lying between them. CDR3 protein: CASSAIRGGYNEQFF. The CDR3 DNA reads as TGTGCCAGCAGCGCCATTCGGGGTGGCTACAATGAGCAGTTCTTC.

This clonotype occurred once. The chain is built from TRBV20-1 and TRBJ1-1, with a weak D call TRBD1 (6 bases). CDR3 length equals 12 residues. Germline V gene data show CDR1 as DFQATT and CDR2 as SNEGSKA (reference sequence). V lost 6 bases and J 6 bases, leaving 14 bases between the germline ends. The CDR3, as DNA: TGCAGTGCCCCAACCGGGGGCCCTGAAGCTTTCTTT. This translates into CSAPTGGPEAFF.

This clonotype was counted between two and nine times. The chain is built from TRBV2 and TRBJ1-5; the match to TRBD1 covers 9 bases. This CDR3 contains 14 residues. J gave up 8 bases and V 6 bases, and 8 bases lay outside the gene matches. Germline V CDR1 and CDR2: SNHLY, FYNNEI. DNA of the CDR3: TGTGCCAGCAGGGTACAGGGGGCTCTAGAGCCCCAGCATTTT. Translated: CASRVQGALEPQHF.

J is TRBJ1-4 and V is TRBV6-2 or TRBV6-3, with 7 nucleotides matching TRBD1. The V and J ends lost 7 bases and 6 bases, in that order; junction bases with no gene match: 11. CDR1 MNHEY and CDR2 SVGEGT come from the germline V gene. This CDR3 is 15 amino acids long. CDR3 coding DNA: TGTGCCAGCAAGGGGACAGCTCTGGGGTATGAAAAACTGTTTTTT. It is translated as CASKGTALGYEKLFF.

The chain recombines TRBV15 with TRBJ2-7; tentative D call: TRBD2 (5 bases). V shed 3 bases and J shed 1 base, with 10 bases lying between them. The CDR3 sequence is 14 residues long. Germline lookup yields CDR1 LNHNV and CDR2 YYDKDF (reference sequence). The CDR3 DNA reads as TGTGCCACCAGCAGCCGAGGGAATTCCTACGAGCAGTACTTC. This codes for CATSSRGNSYEQYF.

The V and J genes are TRBV29-1 and TRBJ2-1; the D is unclear. Trimming took 1 base from V and 6 from J, leaving 7 bases between them. This CDR3 contains 12 residues. Germline CDR1 is SQVTM and CDR2 is ANQGSEA. The CDR3 loop reads CSVEAGSNEQFF. As DNA, the CDR3 is TGCAGCGTTGAAGCGGGTTCCAATGAGCAGTTCTTC.

The chain couples TRBV12-3 or TRBV12-4 to TRBJ2-7; D is ambiguous. The CDR3 runs to 11 residues. V dropped 5 bases and J dropped 5 bases, with 7 bases sitting between them. CDR3 sequence (DNA): TGTGCCAGCAGTAAACTTGACGAGCAGTACTTC. Translation: CASSKLDEQYF.

V gene TRBV29-1 combines with J gene TRBJ2-1; D unclear. The end of the DNA fits TRBJ2-7 better, so the J call may be wrong. This CDR3 region has 15 residues. Germline V CDR1 and CDR2: SQVTM, ANQGSEA. CDR3 DNA sequence: TGCAGCGTTGAAGTCGGTTTGAGCTCCTACAATGAGCAGTACTTC. Its translation is CSVEVGLSSYNEQYF.

The V and J genes are TRBV12-3 or TRBV12-4 and TRBJ1-2; 7 bases agree with TRBD1. The CDR3 length is 15 residues. With 4 bases clipped from V and 4 bases from J, the junction kept 9 bases outside the gene matches. CDR3 amino acids: CASSSIGGWIYGYTF. CDR3 nucleotides: TGTGCCAGCAGTTCGATAGGGGGCTGGATCTATGGCTACACCTTC.

This clonotype is a singleton in its sample. The gene calls are TRBV29-1 and TRBJ2-7; D is ambiguous. Germline CDR1 reads SQVTM; CDR2 reads ANQGSEA. The CDR3 sequence is 13 residues long. Trimming took 2 bases from V and 0 from J, leaving 8 bases between them. The DNA of the CDR3 is TGCAGCGTTGAAACCGGAGCCTCCTACGAGCAGTACTTC. Translated, it gives CSVETGASYEQYF.